This T cell receptor beta chain was obtained from a study of TET2 disruption in CD19-targeted CAR T cells. Noted treatment: autologous CTL019 cells: CD19 CAR with 4-1BB and CD3 zeta domains. TCR zeta and 4-1BB domains were built into the CD19 CAR. The starting T cells for CTL019 came from a peripheral blood leukapheresis. With regard to this clone: Its antigen is still unknown. The sequenced fragment ends 3 residues before the CDR3 boundary, so the rest is inferred from the germline J gene.

Trimming took 3 bases from V and 0 from J, leaving 16 bases between them. The CDR3 contains 16 residues. Per germline, CDR1 DFQATT and CDR2 SNEGSKA (reference sequence). Repertoires were generated with immunoSEQ multiplex PCR, while TCRdb's copy carries only in-frame clones and drops some. Its clone listing holds 20,000 to 30,000 clones. The V gene is TRBV20-1, the J gene TRBJ2-3, with D tentatively TRBD1 (5 bases). The source material was CD8- CAR+ T cells sorted from cultured blood T cells, sampled for CD19 CAR T cell therapy. Subset of the sample: CD8-negative CAR-positive T cells from the infusion product. This clonotype was sampled from a man in his 70s with chronic lymphocytic leukemia. Here the CDR3 reads CSARVAGKHSTDTQYF. The sequenced part of the CDR3 DNA is TGCAGTGCTAGGGTGGCAGGGAAGCATAGCACAGATACG.